These T cell receptor beta chains were read from a single sample in a study of CD8 T cells in ankylosing spondylitis. MiXCR, applied by TCRdb to the 5' RACE reads, yields one record per CDR3 protein. The repertoire holds about 220,000 distinct CDR3 sequences, with about 7% as singletons. Specimen: blood, either unsorted or a sorted T cell fraction (not recorded which). The receptors shown here come from a male donor with ankylosing spondylitis. Each CDR3 is given with its conserved first and last residue. The D gene is left open where the match is weak. Clone size appears in some rows only: once, few, many, or a class for an expanded clone.

D | J | size | V | CDR3 | DNA
. | TRBJ2-1 | once | TRBV5-6 | CASSLALEQFF | TGTGCCAGCAGCTTGGCCTTGGAGCAGTTCTTC
. | TRBJ2-2 | many | TRBV18 | CASSPGQHTGELFF | TGTGCCAGCTCACCGGGACAACACACCGGGGAGCTGTTTTTT
. | TRBJ1-1 | few | TRBV12-3/TRBV12-4 | CASSFGGKAFF | TGTGCCAGCAGTTTTGGGGGAAAAGCTTTCTTT
. | TRBJ1-2 | . | TRBV2 | CASSGVRGPDYGYTF | TGTGCCAGCAGTGGAGTTCGGGGGCCTGACTATGGCTACACCTTC
. | TRBJ1-1 | few | TRBV10-3 | CAIRVSPAEAFF | TGTGCCATCAGGGTCAGTCCGGCTGAAGCTTTCTTT
TRBD1 | TRBJ2-7 | . | TRBV7-2 | CASSLVGQGVFYEQYF | TGTGCCAGCAGCTTAGTAGGACAGGGGGTCTTTTACGAGCAGTACTTC
TRBD2 | TRBJ2-5 | many | TRBV11-2 | CASSYKPLAGGSSRETQYF | TGTGCCAGCAGCTATAAACCCCTAGCGGGAGGAAGTAGTCGGGAGACCCAGTACTTC
. | TRBJ2-1 | few | TRBV29-1 | CSVDKGTSSYNEQFF | TGCAGCGTTGATAAGGGCACGAGCTCCTACAATGAGCAGTTCTTC
TRBD1 | TRBJ2-2 | many | TRBV24-1 | CATSGTGTGIGGGELFF | TGTGCCACCAGTGGAACCGGGACAGGTATTGGAGGCGGGGAGCTGTTTTTT
TRBD1 | TRBJ2-7 | . | TRBV27 | CASSLPIGTGGSYEQYF | TGTGCCAGCAGTTTACCCATCGGGACAGGGGGCTCCTACGAGCAGTACTTC
. | TRBJ2-3 | few | TRBV7-8 | CASSLVDADTDTQYF | TGTGCCAGCAGCCTTGTCGACGCTGACACAGATACGCAGTATTTT
TRBD1 | TRBJ2-7 | many | TRBV29-1 | CSVEEQGPSYEQYF | TGCAGCGTTGAAGAACAGGGGCCCTCCTACGAGCAGTACTTC
. | TRBJ2-1 | few | TRBV27 | CASQPGLYNEQFF | TGTGCCAGCCAGCCGGGGCTTTACAATGAGCAGTTCTTC
. | TRBJ1-1 | . | TRBV20-1 | CSARVGAYSEAFF | TGCAGTGCTAGAGTGGGGGCTTACAGTGAAGCTTTCTTT
TRBD2 | TRBJ2-2 | many | TRBV18 | CASSPQREPTGELFF | TGTGCCAGCTCACCACAGCGGGAACCCACCGGGGAGCTGTTTTTT
TRBD1 | TRBJ1-2 | . | TRBV6-2/TRBV6-3 | CASSYNRGRRIDYGYTF | TGTGCCAGCAGTTACAACAGGGGGAGACGAATTGACTATGGCTACACCTTC
. | TRBJ2-1 | few | TRBV19 | CASSIFYNEQFF | TGTGCCAGTAGTATTTTCTACAATGAGCAGTTCTTC
TRBD2 | TRBJ2-1 | many | TRBV2 | CASRVIAGEVGDEQFF | TGTGCCAGCAGGGTGATAGCGGGAGAAGTGGGCGATGAGCAGTTCTTC
TRBD2 | TRBJ2-2 | . | TRBV9 | CASSGASGRVAGELFF | TGTGCCAGCAGCGGCGCCAGCGGGAGGGTGGCGGGGGAGCTGTTTTTT
TRBD1 | TRBJ2-7 | many | TRBV19 | CASSMGTEIHHYEQYF | TGTGCCAGTAGTATGGGGACAGAGATCCATCACTACGAGCAGTACTTC
. | TRBJ2-5 | . | TRBV7-9 | CASSLAPAFQETQYF | TGTGCCAGCAGCTTAGCGCCCGCGTTCCAAGAGACCCAGTACTTC
. | TRBJ2-7 | many | TRBV7-9 | CASSFQLGVKHYEQYF | TGTGCCAGCAGCTTCCAACTTGGGGTTAAACACTACGAGCAGTACTTC
TRBD1 | TRBJ1-1 | . | TRBV6-1 | CASSAVGTGHSEAFF | TGTGCCAGCAGTGCCGTGGGGACAGGGCATTCTGAAGCTTTCTTT
. | TRBJ2-3 | many | TRBV20-1 | CSARLRDFLITDTQYF | TGCAGTGCAAGACTCCGGGACTTTCTGATCACAGATACGCAGTATTTT
TRBD2 | TRBJ2-2 | . | TRBV9 | CASSDTSERAGELFF | TGTGCCAGCAGCGACACTAGCGAAAGAGCCGGGGAGCTGTTTTTT
. | TRBJ1-5 | many | TRBV9 | CASSVWGGDQPQHF | TGTGCCAGCAGCGTATGGGGGGGAGATCAGCCCCAGCATTTT
TRBD1 | TRBJ2-1 | many | TRBV11-2 | CASSLVWGQGDEQFF | TGTGCCAGCAGCTTAGTTTGGGGACAGGGCGATGAGCAGTTCTTC
. | TRBJ1-3 | many | TRBV12-3/TRBV12-4 | CASSLYHTIYF | TGTGCCAGCAGTTTATACCACACCATATATTTT
TRBD2 | TRBJ2-7 | . | TRBV12-3/TRBV12-4 | CASTTSGVYEQYF | TGTGCCAGCACGACTAGCGGGGTCTACGAGCAGTACTTC
TRBD2 | TRBJ2-1 | . | TRBV5-1 | CASSSSGNNEQFF | TGCGCCAGCAGCTCTAGCGGGAACAATGAGCAGTTCTTC
. | TRBJ2-7 | many | TRBV11-2 | CASSLGTTYEQYF | TGTGCCAGCAGTTTAGGGACAACATACGAGCAGTACTTC
. | TRBJ2-2 | many | TRBV21-1 | CASSPCTYRGLYPELFF | TGTGCCAGCAGTCCATGTACATACAGGGGCCTATACCCGGAGCTGTTTTTT
. | TRBJ2-6 | few | TRBV11-2 | CASSFTGSSGANVLTF | TGTGCCAGCAGCTTTACCGGTAGCTCTGGGGCCAACGTCCTGACTTTC
. | TRBJ2-1 | many | TRBV6-5 | CASSYGGSSYNEQFF | TGTGCCAGCAGTTACGGGGGGAGCTCCTACAATGAGCAGTTCTTC
. | TRBJ1-2 | many | TRBV7-9 | CASSYGQSYGYTF | TGTGCCAGCAGCTACGGACAGAGCTATGGCTACACCTTC
. | TRBJ1-5 | many | TRBV7-2 | CASSLGSGRQPQHF | TGTGCCAGCAGCTTAGGATCGGGGAGGCAGCCCCAGCATTTT
. | TRBJ2-7 | . | TRBV11-2 | CASSPLRTARDEQYF | TGTGCCAGCAGCCCACTGAGGACGGCCAGGGACGAGCAGTACTTC
TRBD1 | TRBJ2-4 | few | TRBV27 | CASSLGLDRGYIQYF | TGTGCCAGCAGTTTAGGTCTGGACAGGGGCTACATTCAGTACTTC
. | TRBJ2-7 | many | TRBV15 | CATSRARSSYEQYF | TGTGCCACCAGCAGAGCCCGGAGCTCCTACGAGCAGTACTTC
. | TRBJ2-7 | many | TRBV6-2/TRBV6-3 | CASSYSEKQGYEQYF | TGTGCCAGCAGTTACTCGGAAAAACAGGGCTACGAGCAGTACTTC
TRBD2 | TRBJ2-3 | many | TRBV11-2 | CASSSRLAGGHLATDTQYF | TGTGCCAGCAGCTCCCGACTAGCGGGGGGGCACCTTGCCACAGATACGCAGTATTTT
TRBD2 | TRBJ2-1 | few | TRBV7-9 | CASSSLPVAGAREQFF | TGTGCCAGCAGCTCCCTCCCGGTAGCGGGAGCACGGGAGCAGTTCTTC
. | TRBJ2-4 | many | TRBV5-6 | CASSLALRAIAKNIQYF | TGTGCCAGCAGCTTGGCACTCAGGGCTATAGCCAAAAACATTCAGTACTTC
. | TRBJ1-1 | . | TRBV7-9 | CASTRTREAFF | TGTGCCAGCACCCGGACGCGCGAAGCTTTCTTT
TRBD2 | TRBJ2-2 | many | TRBV28 | CASRTSGRDTGELFF | TGTGCCAGCAGGACTAGCGGGAGGGACACCGGGGAGCTGTTTTTT